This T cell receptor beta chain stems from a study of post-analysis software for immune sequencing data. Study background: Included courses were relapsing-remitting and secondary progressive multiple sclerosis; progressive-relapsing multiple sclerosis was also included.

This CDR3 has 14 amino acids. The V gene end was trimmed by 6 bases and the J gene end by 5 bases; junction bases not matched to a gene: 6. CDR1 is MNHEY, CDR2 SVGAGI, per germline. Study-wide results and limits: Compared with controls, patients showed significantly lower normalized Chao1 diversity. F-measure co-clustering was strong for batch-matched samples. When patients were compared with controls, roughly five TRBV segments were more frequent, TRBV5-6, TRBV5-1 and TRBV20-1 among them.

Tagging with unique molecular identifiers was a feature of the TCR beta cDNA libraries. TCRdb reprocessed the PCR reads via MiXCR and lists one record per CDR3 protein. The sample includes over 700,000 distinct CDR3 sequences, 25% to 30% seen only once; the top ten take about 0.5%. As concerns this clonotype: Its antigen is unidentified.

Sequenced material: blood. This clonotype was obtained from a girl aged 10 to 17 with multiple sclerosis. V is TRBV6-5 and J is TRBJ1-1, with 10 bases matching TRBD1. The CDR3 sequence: CASRRQGARTEAFF. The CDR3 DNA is TGTGCCAGCAGGAGACAGGGGGCCAGGACTGAAGCTTTCTTT.